The 29 T cell receptor beta chains listed next were all sequenced from one sample in a study of technical replicates of blood from a handful of donors. Generated by immunoSEQ multiplex PCR, the TCRdb table keeps only in-frame clones and is missing some. The sample has over 60,000 clones, 93% seen once; the top ten hold 0.2% to 0.3%. The sample was T cells isolated from PBMCs. All receptors come from a human donor in good health.

J is TRBJ2-7 and V is TRBV6-5; 7 bases are a match to TRBD2. Germline V gene data show CDR1 as MNHEY and CDR2 as SVGAGI. Losses at the gene ends were 2 bases for V and 1 base for J; bases not matched to a gene: 2. CDR3 size: 14 residues. CDR3 in amino acids: CASSYGGESYEQYF. DNA for the CDR3: TGTGCCAGCAGTTACGGGGGGGAGTCCTACGAGCAGTACTTC.

V is TRBV7-9 and J is TRBJ1-5; TRBD1 matches at 7 bases. Germline V gene lookup returns CDR1 SEHNR and CDR2 FQNEAQ (reference sequence). This CDR3 region has 14 residues. Trimming took 5 bases from V and 5 from J; bases not matched to a gene: 6. In DNA, the CDR3 is TGTGCCAGCAGCGAAACAGGGGAGGATCAGCCCCAGCATTTT. Its protein product is CASSETGEDQPQHF.

The chain employs TRBV4-1 and TRBJ2-1; TRBD2 matches at 9 bases. CDR3 length equals 14 residues. Trimming at V came to 5 bases and at J to 6 bases, leaving 5 bases not matched to a gene. Looked up from germline, CDR1 is MGHRA and CDR2 is YSYEKL. The CDR3 is CASSGRGGVNEQFF. CDR3 DNA: TGCGCCAGCAGCGGGCGGGGGGGTGTCAATGAGCAGTTCTTC.

DNA for the CDR3: TGTGCCAGCAGCCGATCCGACCGGAGACAGTTCTTC. Its protein is CASSRSDRRQFF. The V call is TRBV7-9, the J call TRBJ2-1; D is unclear. Trimming shortened V by 5 bases and J by 13 bases, and 15 bases separated the two germline ends. This CDR3 spans 12 amino acids. Germline CDR1 is SEHNR and CDR2 is FQNEAQ (reference sequence). Supplemented by reference TRBV7-9 and TRBJ2-1, the full variable domain reads DTGVSQNPRHKITKRGQNVTFRCDPISEHNRLYWYRQTLGQGPEFLTYFQNEAQLEKSRLLSDRFSAERPKGSFSTLEIQRTEQGDSAMYLCASSRSDRRQFFGPGTRLTVL.

The chain employs TRBV9 and TRBJ1-1; unclear D gene. V lost 4 bases and J 0 bases, leaving 7 bases between the germline ends. There are 13 residues in the CDR3. Germline CDR1 and CDR2: SGDLS and YYNGEE. In DNA form, the CDR3 reads TGTGCCAGCAGCCCTCAGATGAACACTGAAGCTTTCTTT. Protein: CASSPQMNTEAFF. Together with reference TRBV9 and TRBJ1-1, the CDR3 gives the full variable domain: DSGVTQTPKHLITATGQRVTLRCSPRSGDLSVYWYQQSLDQGLQFLIQYYNGEERAKGNILERFSAQQFPDLHSELNLSSLELGDSALYFCASSPQMNTEAFFGQGTRLTVV.

The rearrangement uses TRBV19 and TRBJ2-1; the match to TRBD1 covers 7 bases. The length of the CDR3 is 14 residues. Germline CDR1 LNHDA, CDR2 SQIVND (reference sequence). V lost 3 bases, J lost 5 bases, and 4 bases stayed unmatched. CDR3 residues: CASSIWDRNNEQFF. The CDR3 DNA is TGTGCCAGTAGTATTTGGGACAGAAACAATGAGCAGTTCTTC.

This clone was detected only once. V gene TRBV6-5 combines with J gene TRBJ2-7; 7 bases line up with TRBD1. The CDR3 extends over 15 amino acids. V lost 2 bases and J lost 2; bases outside the gene matches: 6. The germline V gene has CDR1 MNHEY and CDR2 SVGAGI. DNA for the CDR3: TGTGCCAGCAGTTACCGACAGGGTGATCCCTACGAGCAGTACTTC. Its translation: CASSYRQGDPYEQYF.

This clone has just one count. The chain has TRBV5-6 and TRBJ2-4; D remains unclear. The CDR3 loop spans 16 amino acids. Germline V lookup: CDR1 SGHDT, CDR2 YYEEEE. Trimming took off 4 bases at V and 0 bases at J, with 14 bases between the two ends. This CDR3 is CASSRGGGLAKNIQYF. CDR3 nucleotide sequence: TGTGCCAGCAGCCGTGGCGGCGGTCTAGCCAAAAACATTCAGTACTTC.

This clone has just one count. V gene TRBV11-3 combines with J gene TRBJ2-1, with a tentative D call TRBD1 (6 bases). Germline V lookup: CDR1 SGHNT, CDR2 YENEEA. Trimming removed 0 bases from V and 0 bases from J, with 12 bases in between. The CDR3 has 17 amino acids. The CDR3 reads CASSLDFRGNSYNEQFF. The CDR3 DNA is TGTGCCAGCAGCTTAGATTTCAGGGGTAACTCCTACAATGAGCAGTTCTTC.

The V and J genes are TRBV30 and TRBJ1-2; TRBD1 matches 7 bases. Germline assignment: CDR1 GTSNPN and CDR2 SVGIG (reference sequence). The CDR3 covers 13 residues. V gave up 8 bases and J gave up 10 bases; unmatched junction bases: 16. The DNA for the CDR3 is TGTGCCACGGTCTGGACAGGCGCCCTTGACTACACCTTC. Protein sequence: CATVWTGALDYTF.

The J gene is TRBJ1-4, the V gene TRBV10-2, with 7 bases lining up with TRBD1. This CDR3 contains 14 residues. Germline V gives CDR1 WSHSY, CDR2 SAAADI. The ends lost 2 bases at V and 7 bases at J; junction bases unmatched: 4. In DNA, the CDR3 is TGCGCCAGCAGTGAGGGGACAGATCTTGAAAAACTGTTTTTT. It yields the protein CASSEGTDLEKLFF.

The chain has TRBV30 and TRBJ2-7, with 11 bases aligning to TRBD1. Germline V gene data show CDR1 as GTSNPN and CDR2 as SVGIG (reference sequence). V was pared by 3 bases and J by 1 base, with 5 bases of the junction left unmatched. The CDR3 has 15 amino acids. The CDR3 reads CAWRSGQGGSYEQYF. CDR3 DNA sequence: TGTGCCTGGAGGTCGGGACAGGGGGGTTCCTACGAGCAGTACTTC.

The chain employs TRBV7-9 and TRBJ2-3; TRBD1 matches at 9 bases. The length of the CDR3 is 17 residues. Trimming took 2 bases from V and 4 from J; bases not matched to a gene: 10. Per germline, CDR1 SEHNR and CDR2 FQNEAQ (reference sequence). The DNA for the CDR3 is TGTGCCAGCAGCTTAAGTCGATGGGACAGGGCTCCAGATACGCAGTATTTT. This sequence encodes CASSLSRWDRAPDTQYF.

Comments on this clone: One end of the junction does not line up with germline, which may come from a read error. The chain uses TRBV5-1 and TRBJ2-3; tentative D call: TRBD1 (5 bases). CDR3 length: 13 amino acids. Germline V CDR1 and CDR2: SGHRS, YFSETQ. The CDR3 loop is CASGFEGADTQYF. The CDR3 DNA follows: TGCGCCAGCGGCTTCGAAGGGGCAGATACGCAGTATTTT.

V usage is TRBV7-8 and J usage is TRBJ1-1; D might be TRBD1 (5 bases). Germline CDR1 SGHVS, CDR2 FQNEAQ. The CDR3 is made up of 13 amino acids. V lost 5 bases, J lost 1 base, and 8 bases lay in between. CDR3 sequence reads: CASSKTENTEAFF. CDR3 DNA: TGTGCCAGCAGCAAGACAGAGAACACTGAAGCTTTCTTT.

CDR3 in DNA: TGTGCCGCCCGGGGGTCGGGGTACTATGGCTACACCTTC. It specifies CAARGSGYYGYTF. The chain couples TRBV6-1 to TRBJ1-2; TRBD1 is a possible D gene (5 bases). CDR1 and CDR2 from the germline V gene are MNHNS and SASEGT. V was cut by 11 bases and J by 3 bases, with 16 bases left in between. The CDR3 consists of 13 residues.

The J gene is TRBJ2-7, the V gene TRBV28; D is uncertain. Germline V gene lookup returns CDR1 MDHEN and CDR2 SYDVKM. With 6 bases removed from V and 5 bases from J, the gap between germline ends came to 35 bases. The CDR3 has 20 amino acids. Here the CDR3 DNA reads TGTGCCAGCAGCCTCCCCACAATGACCAGTGAGGCCTGGCGGAAGAACGAGCAGTACTTC. Its protein product is CASSLPTMTSEAWRKNEQYF.

V and J are TRBV13 and TRBJ1-2; 7 positions agree with TRBD1. V was clipped by 4 bases and J by 4 bases; unmatched bases: 6. This CDR3 comprises 14 residues. Per the germline V gene, CDR1 is PRHDT and CDR2 is FYEKMQ (reference sequence). The CDR3 DNA reads as TGTGCCAGCAGCTCAAGGGGGCGCGGCTATGGCTACACCTTC. Its translation is CASSSRGRGYGYTF.

This clone was seen once. The rearrangement joins TRBV30 to TRBJ1-1, with D unclear. Germline CDR1 and CDR2: GTSNPN and SVGIG (reference sequence). V was trimmed by 4 bases and J by 3 bases, leaving 9 bases between them. The CDR3 spans 12 residues. CDR3 loop: CAWNGMHTEAFF. The CDR3 DNA reads as TGTGCCTGGAACGGTATGCACACTGAAGCTTTCTTT.

The V and J genes are TRBV5-1 and TRBJ2-7, with TRBD2 matching over 12 bases. Germline V gives CDR1 SGHRS, CDR2 YFSETQ. The V segment lost 0 bases and the J segment 4 bases; nucleotides outside the gene matches: 2. The CDR3 consists of 15 residues. CDR3 residues: CASSLALAGGYEQYF. In nucleotides, the CDR3 is TGCGCCAGCAGCTTGGCACTAGCGGGGGGATACGAGCAGTACTTC.

This clone occurred once. The CDR3 loop is CASSYDPGPSTDTQYF. For the CDR3, the DNA is TGTGCCAGCAGTTATGATCCCGGTCCCAGCACAGATACGCAGTATTTT. The chain joins TRBV6-6 to TRBJ2-3; no clear D. This CDR3 comprises 16 residues. V was clipped by 3 bases and J by 0 bases, with 13 bases between them. The V gene's germline CDR1 is MNHNY and CDR2 SVGAGI (reference sequence).

DNA of the CDR3: TGTGCCTGGACAGGGGAAAACTATGGCTACACCTTC. Its protein product is CAWTGENYGYTF. The chain employs TRBV30 and TRBJ1-2, with D possibly matching TRBD1 (6 bases). Trimming took off 4 bases at V and 2 bases at J, with 8 bases between the two ends. The CDR3 sequence is 12 residues long. Germline CDR1 is GTSNPN and CDR2 is SVGIG (reference sequence).

V gene TRBV18 combines with J gene TRBJ2-7; weak D call: TRBD2 (5 bases). The CDR3 spans 14 residues. Trimming removed 2 bases at V and 7 bases at J, with 15 bases between. Germline CDR1 and CDR2: KGHSH and LQKENI. The CDR3 here is CASSPSSDYWEQYF. Written as DNA, the CDR3 is TGTGCCAGCTCACCAAGCAGCGACTATTGGGAGCAGTACTTC.

This chain joins TRBV11-3 and TRBJ1-2; 8 bases map to TRBD1. The CDR3 contains 14 residues. Germline CDR1 is SGHNT and CDR2 is YENEEA. After removal of 5 bases from V and 8 bases from J, the junction contained 10 bases not matched to a gene. CDR3 nucleotide sequence: TGTGCCAGCAGCCCGGCGGGACAGGCTGGGGGCTACACCTTC. Residues: CASSPAGQAGGYTF. The variable domain in full, completed from reference TRBV11-3 and TRBJ1-2, reads EAGVVQSPRYKIIEKKQPVAFWCNPISGHNTLYWYLQNLGQGPELLIRYENEEAVDDSQLPKDRFSAERLKGVDSTLKIQPAELGDSAVYLCASSPAGQAGGYTFGSGTRLTVV.

The V call is TRBV6-5, the J call TRBJ2-7; no definite D call. The germline gives CDR1 MNHEY, CDR2 SVGAGI. V was trimmed by 2 bases and J by 7 bases, leaving 12 bases between them. The CDR3 extends over 13 amino acids. DNA for the CDR3: TGTGCCAGCAGTTACGCCACATATCAAGAGCAGTACTTC. Translated, it gives CASSYATYQEQYF.

This clone showed up just once. CDR3 region: CASSVAEGRATEAFF. The CDR3 region has the DNA TGTGCCAGCAGCGTAGCTGAGGGAAGGGCCACTGAAGCTTTCTTT. This chain joins TRBV9 and TRBJ1-1; D is unclear. The V gene lost 0 bases and the J gene lost 4 bases, with 13 bases spanning the gap. The CDR3 covers 15 residues. The germline gives CDR1 SGDLS, CDR2 YYNGEE.

The chain couples TRBV6-4 to TRBJ2-2; D may be TRBD2 (5 bases). CDR1 and CDR2 (germline): MRHNA, SNTAGT. The CDR3 runs 14 residues. V was cut by 0 bases and J by 4 bases, with 6 bases left in between. CDR3 residues: CASSDSEGTGELFF. Written as DNA, the CDR3 is TGTGCCAGCAGTGACTCTGAGGGCACCGGGGAGCTGTTTTTT.

This chain joins TRBV10-3 and TRBJ2-5; D is unclear. The CDR3 consists of 15 residues. CDR1 is ENHRY and CDR2 is SYGVKD in the germline V gene. With 2 bases removed from V and 3 bases from J, the gap between germline ends came to 13 bases. CDR3 loop: CAISERVDGKETQYF. In nucleotides, the CDR3 is TGTGCCATCAGTGAGCGGGTCGACGGTAAAGAGACCCAGTACTTC.

V and J are TRBV27 and TRBJ2-7; D is perhaps TRBD1 (6 bases). This CDR3 comprises 15 residues. The V gene lost 2 bases and the J gene lost 2 bases, with 13 bases spanning the gap. Germline CDR1 reads MNHEY; CDR2 reads SMNVEV (reference sequence). The CDR3, as DNA: TGTGCCAGCAGTTTAACAGGGAACGGGGCCTACGAGCAGTACTTC. It is translated as CASSLTGNGAYEQYF.